This TCR beta chain was recorded in a study of blood T cell repertoires in COVID-19. CDR1 is LNHDA, CDR2 SQIVND, per germline (reference sequence). The CDR3 has 13 amino acids. After removal of 6 bases from V and 5 bases from J, the junction contained 6 bases not matched to a gene. This clone came up once. Clones were read by immunoSEQ multiplex PCR, and TCRdb kept only the in-frame ones, dropping some. Of just over 150,000 clones detected, roughly 85% appear once; the ten largest clones hold about 3.5%. The chain recombines TRBV19 with TRBJ1-1, with TRBD1 matching 7 bases. The source of this sequence is a human donor with acute or convalescent COVID-19. The donor label of this sample is uncertain. Input material: peripheral blood. The CDR3 nucleotides read TGTGCCAGTAGCCCGACAGGGATTACTGAAGCTTTCTTT. It translates to CASSPTGITEAFF.